A selection of T cell receptor beta chains follows, all from one sample in a study of control samples from healthy donors and cancer patients. Repertoires were generated with immunoSEQ multiplex PCR, while TCRdb's copy carries only in-frame clones and drops some. The sample has about 130,000 clones, about nine tenths seen once. The sequencing sample was made of blood. The receptors here all came from a man aged 18 to 30 in good health. CDR3s include the opening cysteine and the closing phenylalanine or tryptophan. The order of the fields is J gene, V gene, D gene, CDR3 length, clone size, CDR3 DNA, CDR3 protein. A D gene is named only where the DNA matches it firmly. Clone size is shown for a subset of rows, as once, few, many or a class of expanded clone.

TRBJ1-4	TRBV9	TRBD1	14	-	TGTGCCAGCAGCGTCGGGACAGAGAATGAAAAACTGTTTTTT	CASSVGTENEKLFF
TRBJ2-2	TRBV9	-	12	-	TGTGCCAGCAGCCTAGAACGGGGGGAGCTGTTTTTT	CASSLERGELFF
TRBJ1-2	TRBV5-1	-	15	-	TGCGCCAGCAGCCCCCGACAGTCTCCTAACTATGGCTACACCTTC	CASSPRQSPNYGYTF
TRBJ2-3	TRBV5-1	TRBD2	15	-	TGCGCCAGCAGCCGGGGACTAGCCAGCACAGATACGCAGTATTTT	CASSRGLASTDTQYF
TRBJ1-2	TRBV15	-	15	-	TGTGCCACCAGCAGTGGACTCGGGGGCCCGGGGGGCTACACCTTC	CATSSGLGGPGGYTF
TRBJ1-2	TRBV5-5	-	14	-	TGTGCCAGCAGCTTGAGCGGGACGTTCTATGGCTACACCTTC	CASSLSGTFYGYTF
TRBJ1-5	TRBV2	-	13	-	TGTGCCAGCGTTCAGACTTGGAATCAGCCCCAGCATTTT	CASVQTWNQPQHF
TRBJ2-5	TRBV13	TRBD2	15	-	TGTGCCAGCAGCGGTAGCGGGGGGCCTCGAGAGACCCAGTACTTC	CASSGSGGPRETQYF
TRBJ2-6	TRBV6-4	-	14	-	TGTGCCAGCAGTGACGTGGAAGGGGCCAACGTCCTGACTTTC	CASSDVEGANVLTF
TRBJ2-5	TRBV5-4	TRBD2	18	-	TGTGCCAGCAGCTTGGTGGTGGCAGCGGGGGGGAATGGGGGGACCCAGTACTTC	CASSLVVAAGGNGGTQYF
TRBJ1-5	TRBV2	TRBD1	14	once	TGTGCCAGCACTGCGACAGGGGGCTTTCAGCCCCAGCATTTT	CASTATGGFQPQHF
TRBJ1-1	TRBV4-1	-	16	once	TGCGCCAGCAGCCAAGGGAGGGCGATTGGGAACACTGAAGCTTTCTTT	CASSQGRAIGNTEAFF
TRBJ2-7	TRBV7-2	-	13	-	TGTGCCAGCAGCCCGTCTGGGGGCGACGAGCAGTACTTC	CASSPSGGDEQYF
TRBJ2-3	TRBV9	TRBD2	19	-	TGTGCCAGCAGCCGGACCTCTAGCGGGGGGGATGTGTGGCCAGATACGCAGTATTTT	CASSRTSSGGDVWPDTQYF
TRBJ1-5	TRBV25-1	-	13	-	TGTGCCAGCAGTGAGGCCGGCAATCAGCCCCAGCATTTT	CASSEAGNQPQHF
TRBJ1-4	TRBV5-1	-	11	-	TGCGCCAGCAGCCTTAATGAAAAACTGTTTTTT	CASSLNEKLFF
TRBJ1-5	TRBV27	-	14	-	TGTGCCAGCAGTTTAGTCGGGGGTGGTCAGCCCCAGCATTTT	CASSLVGGGQPQHF
TRBJ2-1	TRBV3-1/TRBV3-2	TRBD2	15	-	TGTGCCAGCAGCCCGCGGGGGGCCCGCGGCAATGAGCAGTTCTTC	CASSPRGARGNEQFF
TRBJ2-3	TRBV5-1	TRBD2	16	-	TGCGCCAGCAGCTTGGGTGCGGGGGGGACCCGGGATACGCAGTATTTT	CASSLGAGGTRDTQYF
TRBJ2-7	TRBV18	TRBD2	17	-	TGTGCCAGCTCACCGAATAGCGGGGGACCCAAAAACTACGAGCAGTACTTC	CASSPNSGGPKNYEQYF
TRBJ1-3	TRBV7-9	-	18	-	TGTGCCAGCAGCCCAGAGGGGGGCAGTTTAAGCTCTGGAAACACCATATATTTT	CASSPEGGSLSSGNTIYF
TRBJ2-3	TRBV4-1	-	16	-	TGCGCCAGCAGCCAAAGGGGGGGGAGGGGCACAGATACGCAGTATTTT	CASSQRGGRGTDTQYF
TRBJ1-2	TRBV3-1/TRBV3-2	-	14	-	TGTGCCAGCAGCCAAGAACAACGAGGAAGTGGCTACACCTTC	CASSQEQRGSGYTF
TRBJ1-4	TRBV6-5	-	15	-	TGTGCCAGCAGTTACTCGAAGGTCTCAAATGAAAAACTGTTTTTT	CASSYSKVSNEKLFF
TRBJ2-5	TRBV19	-	15	-	TGTGCCAGTAGTACCCGGGACTTTTACCAAGAGACCCAGTACTTC	CASSTRDFYQETQYF
TRBJ1-2	TRBV16	-	15	-	TGTGCCAGCAGCTCACGACAGACCTTCGCCTATGGCTACACCTTC	CASSSRQTFAYGYTF
TRBJ2-3	TRBV7-7	-	15	-	TGTGCCAGCAGCTTATGGGTTAGCTCTACAGATACGCAGTATTTT	CASSLWVSSTDTQYF
TRBJ2-7	TRBV7-2	TRBD2	15	once	TGTGCCAGCAGCTTATTACCGGGGGGGCCATACGAGCAGTACTTC	CASSLLPGGPYEQYF
TRBJ2-2	TRBV12-2	-	15	few	TGTGCAAGTCGCTTGGGACAGGGGCTAACCGGGGAGCTGTTTTTT	CASRLGQGLTGELFF
TRBJ1-1	TRBV2	-	17	once	TGTGCCAGCAGAAGGGAGCGGATTCCGGGTTGGGACACTGAAGCTTTCTTT	CASRRERIPGWDTEAFF
TRBJ2-7	TRBV7-9	-	13	-	TGTGCCAGCAGCTTCGGACGCAGGTCGGAGCAGTACTTC	CASSFGRRSEQYF
TRBJ1-2	TRBV19	-	13	once	TGTGCCAGTAGTATGGGCGGGGAGCTTGGCTACACCTTC	CASSMGGELGYTF
TRBJ2-2	TRBV5-1	-	16	-	TGCGCCAGCAGCTTGGTCGGCAGGGCGAACACCGGGGAGCTGTTTTTT	CASSLVGRANTGELFF
TRBJ1-4	TRBV2	-	13	-	TGTGCCAGCAAAGTGACAGCGAATGAAAAACTGTTTTTT	CASKVTANEKLFF
TRBJ2-3	TRBV4-2	-	14	once	TGTGCCAGCAGCCAAGTTATGCCAGGTGATACGCAGTATTTT	CASSQVMPGDTQYF
TRBJ2-1	TRBV6-5	-	13	-	TGTGCCAGCAGGTCCGGGTCCCGGGAGGAGCAGTTCTTC	CASRSGSREEQFF
TRBJ2-1	TRBV9	TRBD1	14	-	TGTGCCAGCAACCCGGGACAGACTTACAATGAGCAGTTCTTC	CASNPGQTYNEQFF
TRBJ1-3	TRBV10-3	-	15	-	TGTGCCACCCTCCCGGAGGGGTACTCTGGAAACACCATATATTTT	CATLPEGYSGNTIYF
TRBJ2-5	TRBV18	-	15	once	TGTGCCAGCTCACCCTACCAGGGACTTGAGGAGACCCAGTACTTC	CASSPYQGLEETQYF
TRBJ1-6	TRBV6-5	TRBD1	15	-	TGTGCCAGCAGTTACGGGGACAGCTATAATTCACCCCTCCACTTT	CASSYGDSYNSPLHF
TRBJ1-1	TRBV5-5	-	12	-	TGTGCCAGCAGCCCCCCCTTAACTGAAGCTTTCTTT	CASSPPLTEAFF
TRBJ1-5	TRBV2	-	13	-	TGTGCCAGCAGTGTTTCCCTCAATCAGCCCCAGCATTTT	CASSVSLNQPQHF
TRBJ1-5	TRBV20-1	-	13	-	TGCAGTGCTAGTTCGCGGGGCAATCAGCCCCAGCATTTT	CSASSRGNQPQHF
TRBJ2-1	TRBV4-1	TRBD2	15	once	TGCGCCAGCAGCCGCCTAGCGGGGGAACGTAATGAGCAGTTCTTC	CASSRLAGERNEQFF
TRBJ1-4	TRBV2	-	12	-	TGTGCCAGCAGTGTCGGGAATGAAAAACTGTTTTTT	CASSVGNEKLFF
TRBJ1-1	TRBV18	-	14	few	TGTGCCAGCTCACCCGGGGGGGATATCACTGAAGCTTTCTTT	CASSPGGDITEAFF
TRBJ1-6	TRBV5-1	TRBD1	14	-	TGCGCCAGCAGCCTTGGACAGGGGAGTTCACCCCTCCACTTT	CASSLGQGSSPLHF
TRBJ1-1	TRBV9	TRBD1	18	-	TGTGCCAGCAGCCCCTCGGGACAGGGGGTTGTCGGTGGCACTGAAGCTTTCTTT	CASSPSGQGVVGGTEAFF
TRBJ2-1	TRBV6-2/TRBV6-3	-	15	-	TGTGCCAGCACCCCAACTAGAATGAATAGCGATGAGCAGTTCTTC	CASTPTRMNSDEQFF